Following are 9 T cell receptor beta chains from one sample sequenced in a study of T cells in Graves' hyperthyroidism and ophthalmopathy. RNA transcripts gave rise to amplified TCR beta CDR3 regions. Initially, a first-round RT-PCR of the TCR CDR3 employed the HTBI primer set. TCRdb re-derived calls from the multiplex PCR reads in MiXCR, one entry per CDR3 protein. The sample shows 500,000 to 600,000 distinct CDR3 sequences, roughly 17% of them seen only once. Sequenced material: blood. The receptors come from a woman aged 18-29 years with Graves' hyperthyroidism.

This clonotype showed up just a few times. The rearrangement uses TRBV20-1 and TRBJ2-1; TRBD2 matches at 15 bases. The germline gives CDR1 DFQATT, CDR2 SNEGSKA (reference sequence). With V trimmed by 2 bases and J by 1 base, 6 bases remained unmatched. CDR3 length equals 18 residues. The chain's CDR3 is CSARTGTSGGFSYNEQFF. The CDR3 DNA reads TGCAGTGCTAGAACAGGGACTAGCGGGGGGTTTTCCTACAATGAGCAGTTCTTC.

This clonotype was seen more than once but under ten times. The chain joins TRBV11-2 to TRBJ2-3; TRBD2 aligns across 7 bases. This CDR3 is 15 amino acids long. Per germline, CDR1 SGHAT and CDR2 FQNNGV. Trimming removed 1 base from V and 7 bases from J; junction bases left unmatched: 8. Written as DNA, the CDR3 is TGTGCCAGCAGCTTAGCGGGGGGTTCCCTCTATACGCAGTATTTT. Its translation is CASSLAGGSLYTQYF.

The chain links TRBV5-4 to TRBJ2-7; no definite D call. Trimming cost V 0 bases and J 0 bases, with 10 bases left between them. This CDR3 has 15 amino acids. Germline V gene lookup returns CDR1 SGHNT and CDR2 YYREEE (reference sequence). The CDR3 sequence: CASSLEGFSSYEQYF. The DNA of the CDR3 is TGTGCCAGCAGCTTGGAGGGATTCAGCTCCTACGAGCAGTACTTC.

The J gene is TRBJ2-7, the V gene TRBV5-8, with TRBD2 identical over 10 bases. The J segment lost 3 bases and the V segment lost 1 base, leaving 4 bases of the junction unmatched. CDR1 and CDR2 (germline): SGHTS, YDEGEE. The CDR3 has 15 residues. CDR3 protein: CASSLWSSGSYEQYF. The CDR3 DNA reads TGTGCCAGCAGCTTGTGGTCTAGCGGGAGCTACGAGCAGTACTTC.

This clonotype was seen only a few times. The chain's CDR3 is CASSDADRGPEAFF. The CDR3 DNA sequence: TGTGCCAGCAGTGACGCCGACAGGGGCCCTGAAGCTTTCTTT. The rearrangement links TRBV6-2 or TRBV6-3 to TRBJ1-1; 8 positions agree with TRBD1. Germline CDR1 is MNHEY and CDR2 is SVGEGT. V was clipped by 5 bases and J by 6 bases; unmatched bases: 8. The CDR3 loop spans 14 amino acids.

The rearrangement uses TRBV20-1 and TRBJ1-5; 7 nucleotides line up with TRBD1. CDR1 is DFQATT, CDR2 SNEGSKA, per germline (reference sequence). The CDR3 has 13 residues. V lost 6 bases and J lost 0; bases outside the gene matches: 2. This chain's CDR3 is CSAGDSSNQPQHF. CDR3 nucleotides: TGCAGTGCCGGGGACAGTAGCAATCAGCCCCAGCATTTT.

This rearrangement joins TRBV6-9 to TRBJ2-7; the D gene could be TRBD1 or TRBD2 (7 bases each). Germline V gene data show CDR1 as MNHGY and CDR2 as SVAAGI. The V and J ends lost 3 bases and 6 bases respectively, with 18 bases between them. The CDR3 length is 15 residues. The CDR3 region is CASSYEQGGVSEQYF. Written as DNA, the CDR3 is TGTGCCAGCAGTTACGAGCAGGGGGGGGTGAGCGAGCAGTACTTC.

The chain uses TRBV25-1 and TRBJ2-2; D might be TRBD1 (6 bases). V lost 0 bases, J lost 2 bases, and 25 bases lay in between. CDR1 and CDR2 (germline): MGHDK, SYGVNS. The CDR3 runs 21 residues. CDR3 nucleotide sequence: TGTGCCAGCAGTGAATATATTACCACGTTCGCCGGGACAACAAACACCGGGGAGCTGTTTTTT. Translated: CASSEYITTFAGTTNTGELFF.

The rearrangement joins TRBV24-1 to TRBJ2-2; D is undetermined. Trimming cost V 6 bases and J 2 bases, with 9 bases left between them. Germline V gives CDR1 KGHDR, CDR2 SFDVKD. The CDR3 is 14 amino acids. The CDR3 loop is CATSRRTNTGELFF. The CDR3 bases are TGTGCCACCAGTCGTAGGACCAACACCGGGGAGCTGTTTTTT.